This T cell receptor (beta chain) appears in the sequencing data of a study of blood T cell repertoires in COVID-19. The overall study: The origin of the acute and convalescent COVID-19 samples was the United States, Italy and Spain.

Sequenced by immunoSEQ multiplex PCR; TCRdb stores in-frame clones only, minus some. This sample has about 350,000 clones, with almost 90% found just once. Participants spanned ages about 18 to 89 years and resided in about 24 US areas. Researchers sorted participants into cohorts using their self-reported clinical history. A case of COVID-19 had been met by exposed participants within 2 weeks before study entry. Unmatched junction bases numbered 5, after V lost 0 bases and J lost 2 bases. The CDR3 covers 17 residues. Per the germline V gene, CDR1 is MDHEN and CDR2 is SYDVKM. The TCR was taken from a woman aged 30 to 39 who had been exposed to COVID-19. The V and J genes are TRBV28 and TRBJ2-4, with 9 nucleotides matching TRBD1. Sequenced material: PBMCs or T cells enriched from blood (not recorded which). The chain's CDR3 is CASSLWGTGITKNIQYF. Here the CDR3 DNA reads TGTGCCAGCAGTTTATGGGGGACAGGGATAACCAAAAACATTCAGTACTTC.